This TCR beta chain was captured in a study of blood T cells in healthy people across ages. A second PCR of roughly 7 to 11 cycles used a sample-barcoded 5' primer and a J-beta primer mix. Using its own MiXCR run on the 5' RACE reads, TCRdb lists one record per CDR3 protein. This sample has fewer than 1,000,000 distinct CDR3 sequences; more than 35% occur once, and the top ten carry around 18%. In germline, CDR1 is KGHDR, CDR2 SFDVKD. There are 16 residues in the CDR3. This clonotype was seen only once. One end of the junction varies from germline; a read error may be responsible. The rearrangement joins TRBV24-1 to TRBJ1-4, with 9 positions matching TRBD1. The source is a man at least 80 years old in good health. The sample taken for sequencing was blood. This chain's CDR3 is CATGKEYGTGIEELFF. In nucleotides, the CDR3 is TGTGCCACCGGCAAGGAATACGGGACAGGGATTGAAGAACTGTTTTTT.